The clone carrying this TCR beta chain was found once. Its antigen remains unidentified. PCR primers comprised 60 Vbeta and 13 Jbeta primers. TCRdb keeps only in-frame clones here, not all; method: immunoSEQ multiplex PCR. This sample has approximately 140,000 clones; around 71% occur once, and the top ten carry about 2.4%. This sample was taken from a study of cytomegalovirus exposure and HLA in healthy donors. Study results and caveats: The study reported that TCR beta sequences accurately predicted HLA-A and HLA-B alleles in most subjects.

The specimen was PBMCs. The receptor comes from a woman aged 55-75 years in good health and CMV-seropositive.

CDR3 nucleotide sequence: TGCAGTGCTGAAGACTATGAAGCTTTCTTT. As protein: CSAEDYEAFF. The V gene is TRBV20-1, the J gene TRBJ1-1; D is ambiguous. Germline CDR1 DFQATT, CDR2 SNEGSKA (reference sequence). This CDR3 contains 10 residues. Deletions cut 5 bases from V and 7 bases from J, with 8 bases between.